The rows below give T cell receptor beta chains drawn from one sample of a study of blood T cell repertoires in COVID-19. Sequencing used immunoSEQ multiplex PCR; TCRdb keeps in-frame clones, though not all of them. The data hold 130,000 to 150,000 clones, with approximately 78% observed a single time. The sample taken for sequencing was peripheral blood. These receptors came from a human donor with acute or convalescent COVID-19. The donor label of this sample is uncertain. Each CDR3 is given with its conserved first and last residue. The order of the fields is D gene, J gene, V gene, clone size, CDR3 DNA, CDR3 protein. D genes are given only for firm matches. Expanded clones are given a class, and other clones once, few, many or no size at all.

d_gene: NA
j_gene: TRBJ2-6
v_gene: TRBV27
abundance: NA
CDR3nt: TGTGCCAGCAAGGAGATAGGGAGTTCCGTATCTGGGGCCAACGTCCTGACTTTC
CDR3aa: CASKEIGSSVSGANVLTF

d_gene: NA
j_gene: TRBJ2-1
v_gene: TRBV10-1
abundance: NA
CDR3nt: TGCGCCAGCAACCCAGGACTACCTAGAAATGAGCAGTTCTTC
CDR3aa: CASNPGLPRNEQFF

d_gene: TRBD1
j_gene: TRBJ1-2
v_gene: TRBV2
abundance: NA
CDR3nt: TGTGCCAGCAGCTCCTACAGGGGCCTTTATGGCTACACCTTC
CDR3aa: CASSSYRGLYGYTF

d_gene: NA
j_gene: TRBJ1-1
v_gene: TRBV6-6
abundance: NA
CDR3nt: TGTGCCAGCAGTACACAACCAGGTTCTGGTTACACTGAAGCTTTCTTT
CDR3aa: CASSTQPGSGYTEAFF

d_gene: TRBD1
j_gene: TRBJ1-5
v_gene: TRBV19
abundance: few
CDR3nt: TGTGCCAGTAGTACCAGGGGGTCGGGCAATCAGCCCCAGCATTTT
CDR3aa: CASSTRGSGNQPQHF

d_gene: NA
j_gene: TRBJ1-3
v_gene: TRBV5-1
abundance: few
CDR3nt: TGCGCCAGCAGCGGACAATCTGGAAACACCATATATTTT
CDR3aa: CASSGQSGNTIYF

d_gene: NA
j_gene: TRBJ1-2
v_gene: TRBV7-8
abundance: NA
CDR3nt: TGTGCCAGCAGCCAAGCCACTGCTAACTATGGCTACACCTTC
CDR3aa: CASSQATANYGYTF

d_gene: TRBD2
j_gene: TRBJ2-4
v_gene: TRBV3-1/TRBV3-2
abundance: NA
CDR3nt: TGTGCCAGCAGCCAAGGTGTAAGGACTAGCGGGGGGTTTGGGCAAAACATTCAGTACTTC
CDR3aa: CASSQGVRTSGGFGQNIQYF

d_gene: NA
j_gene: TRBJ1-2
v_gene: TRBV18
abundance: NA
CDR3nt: TGTGCCAGCTCCCCAATGGGGCCACAGGCGAACTATGGCTACACCTTC
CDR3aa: CASSPMGPQANYGYTF

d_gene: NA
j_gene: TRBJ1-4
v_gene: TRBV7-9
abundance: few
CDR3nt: TGTGCCAGCACCATAGGAATCGGGGGTGATGAAAAACTGTTTTTT
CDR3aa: CASTIGIGGDEKLFF

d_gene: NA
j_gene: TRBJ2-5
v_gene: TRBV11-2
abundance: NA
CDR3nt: TGTGCCAGCAGCCAGGGGAGAAAGACCCAGTACTTC
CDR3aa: CASSQGRKTQYF

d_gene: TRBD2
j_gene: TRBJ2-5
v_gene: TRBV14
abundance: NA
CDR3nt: TGTGCCAGCAGCCGTCGAGGAGCGGGGGCCCAAGAGACCCAGTACTTC
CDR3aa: CASSRRGAGAQETQYF

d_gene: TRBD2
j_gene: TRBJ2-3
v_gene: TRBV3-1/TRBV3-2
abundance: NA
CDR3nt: TGTGCCAGCAGCCAGGGACTAGCGGGGGGCACAGATACGCAGTATTTT
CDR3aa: CASSQGLAGGTDTQYF

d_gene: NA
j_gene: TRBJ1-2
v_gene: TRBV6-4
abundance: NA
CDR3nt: TGTGCCAGCAGCCGGGACCCCAGGGGAAACTATGGCTACACCTTC
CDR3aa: CASSRDPRGNYGYTF

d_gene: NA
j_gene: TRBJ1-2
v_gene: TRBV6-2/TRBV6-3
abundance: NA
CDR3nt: TGTGCCAGCAGTTCGACCCACAGGGATGGCTACACCTTC
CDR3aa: CASSSTHRDGYTF

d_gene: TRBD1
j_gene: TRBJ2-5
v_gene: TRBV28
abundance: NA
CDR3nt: TGTGCCAGCTCTACAGGGGCAGAGACCCAGTACTTC
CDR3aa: CASSTGAETQYF

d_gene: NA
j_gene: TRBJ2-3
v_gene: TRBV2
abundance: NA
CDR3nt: TGTGCCAGCAGTGAGCAGGGTTTCACAGATACGCAGTATTTT
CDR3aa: CASSEQGFTDTQYF

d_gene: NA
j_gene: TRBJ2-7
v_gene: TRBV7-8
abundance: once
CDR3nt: TGTGCCAGCAGCAGAGGGGGAGGGCGGTTTAACGAGCAGTACTTC
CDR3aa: CASSRGGGRFNEQYF

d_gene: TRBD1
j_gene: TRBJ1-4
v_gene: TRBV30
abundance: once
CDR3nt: TGTGCCTGGTCGACAGGGGGCCATGAAAAACTGTTTTTT
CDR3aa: CAWSTGGHEKLFF

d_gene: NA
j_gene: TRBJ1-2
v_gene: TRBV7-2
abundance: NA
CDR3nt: TGTGCCAGCAGCTTAGAGGGGGGGAGCTATGGCTACACCTTC
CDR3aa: CASSLEGGSYGYTF

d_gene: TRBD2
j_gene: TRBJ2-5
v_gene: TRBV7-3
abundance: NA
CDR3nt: TGTGCCAGCAGCTATTCCGGACCCGGGACTAGCGGGGAGACCCAGTACTTC
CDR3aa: CASSYSGPGTSGETQYF

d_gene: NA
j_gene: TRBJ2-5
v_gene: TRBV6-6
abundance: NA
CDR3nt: TGTGCCAGCAGTTACCTAGAACAAGAGACCCAGTACTTC
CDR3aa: CASSYLEQETQYF

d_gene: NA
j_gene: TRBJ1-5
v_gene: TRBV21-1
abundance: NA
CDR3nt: TGTGCCAGCACCCCTTTCGGGTTGAGACAGCCCCAGCATTTT
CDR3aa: CASTPFGLRQPQHF

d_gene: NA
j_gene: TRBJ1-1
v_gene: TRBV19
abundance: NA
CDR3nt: TGTGCCAGTAGTACTGAGGTTGAAGCTTTCTTT
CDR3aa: CASSTEVEAFF

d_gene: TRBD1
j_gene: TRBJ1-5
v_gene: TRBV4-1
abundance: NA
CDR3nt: TGCGCCAGCAGCCGGACCGGGACAGGGGATCAGCCCCAGCATTTT
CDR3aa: CASSRTGTGDQPQHF

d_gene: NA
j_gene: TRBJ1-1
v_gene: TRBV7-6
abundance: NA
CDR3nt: TGTGCCAGCAGCCCCCGGGATCCTGGGTTGATGAACACTGAAGCTTTCTTT
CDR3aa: CASSPRDPGLMNTEAFF

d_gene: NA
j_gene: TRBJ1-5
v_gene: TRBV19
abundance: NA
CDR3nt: TGTGCCAGTCTAGGGAGGCTTCTAGAGCCCCAGCATTTT
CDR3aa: CASLGRLLEPQHF

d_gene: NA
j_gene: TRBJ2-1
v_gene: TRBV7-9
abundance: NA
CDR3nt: TGTGCCAGCAGCTCACGGGACATCTACAATGAGCAGTTCTTC
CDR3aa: CASSSRDIYNEQFF

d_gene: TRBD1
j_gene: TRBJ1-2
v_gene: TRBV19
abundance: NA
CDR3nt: TGTGCCAGTAGGCCTACAGGGGGCTTTAACTATGGCTACACCTTC
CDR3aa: CASRPTGGFNYGYTF

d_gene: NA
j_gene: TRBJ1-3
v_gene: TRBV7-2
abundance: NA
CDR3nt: TGTGCCAGCAGCTTAGCGGCGGATTCCTTCTCTGGAAACACCATATATTTT
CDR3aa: CASSLAADSFSGNTIYF

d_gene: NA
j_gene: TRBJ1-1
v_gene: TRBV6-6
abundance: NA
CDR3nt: TGTGCCAGCAGTCTCTCTTTGTGGAACACTGAAGCTTTCTTT
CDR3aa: CASSLSLWNTEAFF

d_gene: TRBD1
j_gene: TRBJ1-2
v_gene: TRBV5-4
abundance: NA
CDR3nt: TGTGCCAGCAGTATACAGGGGGCCCATGGCTACACCTTC
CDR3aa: CASSIQGAHGYTF

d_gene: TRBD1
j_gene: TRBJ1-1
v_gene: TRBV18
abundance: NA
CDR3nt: TGTGCCAGCTCACGACAGGGGTACGCTGAAGCTTTCTTT
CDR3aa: CASSRQGYAEAFF

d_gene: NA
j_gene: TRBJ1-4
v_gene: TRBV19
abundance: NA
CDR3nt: TGTGCCAGCCACCTTGGGCGAACAGGGACTAATGAAAAACTGTTTTTT
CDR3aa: CASHLGRTGTNEKLFF

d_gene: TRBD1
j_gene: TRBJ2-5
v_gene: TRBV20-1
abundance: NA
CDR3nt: TGCAGTGCTAGTCTTCGACAGGGGCGGCGGGAGACCCAGTACTTC
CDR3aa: CSASLRQGRRETQYF

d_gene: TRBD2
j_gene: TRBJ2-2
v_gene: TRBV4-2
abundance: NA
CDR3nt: TGTGCCAGCAGCCAAAAGACTAGCGGGGGCTCGAACACCGGGGAGCTGTTTTTT
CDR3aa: CASSQKTSGGSNTGELFF

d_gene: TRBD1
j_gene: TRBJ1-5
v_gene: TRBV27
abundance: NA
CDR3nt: TGTGCCAGCAGTTTCCGGGCCGGACAGGGTAATCAGCCCCAGCATTTT
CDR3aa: CASSFRAGQGNQPQHF

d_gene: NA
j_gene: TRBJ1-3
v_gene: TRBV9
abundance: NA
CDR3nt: TGTGCCAGCAGCAGAGAGGCTTCTGGAAACACCATATATTTT
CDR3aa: CASSREASGNTIYF

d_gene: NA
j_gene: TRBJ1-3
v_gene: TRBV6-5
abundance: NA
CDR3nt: TGTGCCAGCAGTACAGGAACTGGAAACACCATATATTTT
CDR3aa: CASSTGTGNTIYF

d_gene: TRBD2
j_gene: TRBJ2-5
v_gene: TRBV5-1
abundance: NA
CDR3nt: TGCGCCAGCAGCCCTGGGGTCCAGCGGGGCCGAGACGTTAGCGAGACCCAGTACTTC
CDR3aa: CASSPGVQRGRDVSETQYF

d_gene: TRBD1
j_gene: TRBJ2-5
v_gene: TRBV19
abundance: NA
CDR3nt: TGTGCCAGCCGGAAGACAGGGGGGGGCGAGACCCAGTACTTC
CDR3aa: CASRKTGGGETQYF

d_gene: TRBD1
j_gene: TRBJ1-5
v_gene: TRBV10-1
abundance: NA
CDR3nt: TGCGCCAGCTGCACGACAGGGGGCAATCAGCCCCAGCATTTT
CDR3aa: CASCTTGGNQPQHF

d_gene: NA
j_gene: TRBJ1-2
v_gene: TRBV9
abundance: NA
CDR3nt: TGTGCCAGCAGCGCCAGACGCCCAGGCGAAGAAGGCTACACCTTC
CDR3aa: CASSARRPGEEGYTF

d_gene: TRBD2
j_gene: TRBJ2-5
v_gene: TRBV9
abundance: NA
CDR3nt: TGTGCCAGCAGCCATAGCGGGGGGGCCTCGGGAGAGACCCAGTACTTC
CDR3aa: CASSHSGGASGETQYF

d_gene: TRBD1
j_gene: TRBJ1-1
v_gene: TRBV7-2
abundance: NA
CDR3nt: TGTGCCAGCAGCTTCAACGGGCGGGGACAGGGGACTTTCTTT
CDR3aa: CASSFNGRGQGTFF

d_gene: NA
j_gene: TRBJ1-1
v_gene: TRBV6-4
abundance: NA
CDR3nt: TGTGCCAGCAGTGCCGGCGGGGGGACTGAAGCTTTCTTT
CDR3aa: CASSAGGGTEAFF

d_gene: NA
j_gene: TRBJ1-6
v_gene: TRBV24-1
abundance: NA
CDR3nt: TGTGCCACCCCCCCACAGGGATATAATTCACCCCTCCACTTT
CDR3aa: CATPPQGYNSPLHF

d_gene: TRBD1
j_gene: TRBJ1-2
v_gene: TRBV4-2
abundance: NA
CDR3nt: TGTGCCAGCAGCCAAGGTCCCCAGGGGGACTATGGCTACACCTTC
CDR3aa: CASSQGPQGDYGYTF

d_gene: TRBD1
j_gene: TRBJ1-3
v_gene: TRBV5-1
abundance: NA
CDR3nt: TGCGCCAGCAGTGTGACAGGGGGCCTCTCTGGAAACACCATATATTTT
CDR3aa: CASSVTGGLSGNTIYF

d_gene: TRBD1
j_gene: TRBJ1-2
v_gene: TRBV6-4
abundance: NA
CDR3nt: TGTGCCAGCAGTGACCGACAGGGATCCTATGGCTACACCTTC
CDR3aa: CASSDRQGSYGYTF

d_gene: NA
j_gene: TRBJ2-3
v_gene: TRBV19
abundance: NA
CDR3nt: TGTGCCAGTAGTATAGTAAGAGGTGGGGATACGCAGTATTTT
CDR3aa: CASSIVRGGDTQYF

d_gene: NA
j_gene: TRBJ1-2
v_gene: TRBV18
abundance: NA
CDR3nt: TGTGCCAGCTCACCCCCGATACAGCAAGACTATGGCTACACCTTC
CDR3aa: CASSPPIQQDYGYTF

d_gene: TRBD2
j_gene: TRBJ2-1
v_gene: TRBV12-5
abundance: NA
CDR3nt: TGTGCTAGTGGTTTGGTTTCCAGCGGGGGGTTCAATGAGCAGTTCTTC
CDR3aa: CASGLVSSGGFNEQFF

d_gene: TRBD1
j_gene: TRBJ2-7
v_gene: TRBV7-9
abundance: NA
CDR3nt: TGTGCCAGCAGCAAACTACAGGGGGCTCCCCCCTACGAGCAGTACTTC
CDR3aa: CASSKLQGAPPYEQYF

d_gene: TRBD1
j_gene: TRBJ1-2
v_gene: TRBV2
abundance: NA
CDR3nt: TGTGCCAGCATTAGAGGGGGCGATGGCTACACCTTC
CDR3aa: CASIRGGDGYTF

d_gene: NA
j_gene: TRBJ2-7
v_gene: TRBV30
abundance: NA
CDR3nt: TGTGCCTGGAGTGTACTCTCCTACGAGCAGTACTTC
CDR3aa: CAWSVLSYEQYF

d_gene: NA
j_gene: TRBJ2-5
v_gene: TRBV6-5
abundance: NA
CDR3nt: TGTGCCTGTCAGAGGCCGGCGTTGGGGACCCAGTACTTC
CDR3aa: CACQRPALGTQYF

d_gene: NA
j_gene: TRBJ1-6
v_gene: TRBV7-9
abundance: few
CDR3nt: TGTGCCAGCAGCTTAGCCCAGGACATATCACCCCTCCACTTT
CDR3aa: CASSLAQDISPLHF

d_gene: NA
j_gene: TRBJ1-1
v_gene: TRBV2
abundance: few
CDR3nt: TGTGCCAGCATTCGGGATGACACTGAAGCTTTCTTT
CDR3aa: CASIRDDTEAFF